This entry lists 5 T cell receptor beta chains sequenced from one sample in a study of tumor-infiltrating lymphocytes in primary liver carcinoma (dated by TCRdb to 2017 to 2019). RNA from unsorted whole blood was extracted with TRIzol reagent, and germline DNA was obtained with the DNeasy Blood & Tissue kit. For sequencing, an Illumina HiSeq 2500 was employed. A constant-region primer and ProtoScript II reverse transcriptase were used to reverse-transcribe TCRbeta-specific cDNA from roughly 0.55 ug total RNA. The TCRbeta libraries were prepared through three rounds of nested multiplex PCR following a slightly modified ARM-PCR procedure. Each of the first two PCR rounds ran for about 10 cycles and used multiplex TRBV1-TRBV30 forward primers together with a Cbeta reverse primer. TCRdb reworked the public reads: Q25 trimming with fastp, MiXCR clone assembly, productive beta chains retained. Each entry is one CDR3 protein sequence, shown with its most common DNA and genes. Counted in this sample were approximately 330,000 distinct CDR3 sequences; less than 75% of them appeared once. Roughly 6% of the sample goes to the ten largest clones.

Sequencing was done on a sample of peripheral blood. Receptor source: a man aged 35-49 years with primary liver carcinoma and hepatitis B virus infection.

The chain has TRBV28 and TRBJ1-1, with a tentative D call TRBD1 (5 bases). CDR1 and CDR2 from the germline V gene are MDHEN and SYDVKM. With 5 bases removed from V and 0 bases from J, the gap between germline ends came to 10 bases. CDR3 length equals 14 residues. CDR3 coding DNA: TGTGCCAGCAGTAAGGGAGGGGTGAACACTGAAGCTTTCTTT. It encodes CASSKGGVNTEAFF.

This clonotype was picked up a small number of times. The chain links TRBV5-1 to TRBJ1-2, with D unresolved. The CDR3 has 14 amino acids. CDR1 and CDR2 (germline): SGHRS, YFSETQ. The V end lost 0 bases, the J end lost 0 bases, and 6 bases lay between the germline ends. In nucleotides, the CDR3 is TGCGCCAGCAGCTTGGATCAGACTAACTATGGCTACACCTTC. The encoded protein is CASSLDQTNYGYTF.

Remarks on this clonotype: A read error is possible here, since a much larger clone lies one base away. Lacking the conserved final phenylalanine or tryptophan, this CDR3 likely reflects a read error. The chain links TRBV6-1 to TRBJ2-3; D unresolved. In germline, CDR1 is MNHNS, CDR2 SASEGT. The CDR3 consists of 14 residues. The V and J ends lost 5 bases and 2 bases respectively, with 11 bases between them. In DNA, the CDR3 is TGTGCCAGCAGTTTGGCACATACCACAGATACGCAGTATCTT. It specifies CASSLAHTTDTQYL.

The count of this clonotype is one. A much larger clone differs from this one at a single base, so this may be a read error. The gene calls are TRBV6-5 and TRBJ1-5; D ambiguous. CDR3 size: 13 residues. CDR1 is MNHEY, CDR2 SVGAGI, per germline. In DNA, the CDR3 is TGTGCCAACAGTTACTCTGGGTTACAGCCCCAGCATTTT. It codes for CANSYSGLQPQHF.

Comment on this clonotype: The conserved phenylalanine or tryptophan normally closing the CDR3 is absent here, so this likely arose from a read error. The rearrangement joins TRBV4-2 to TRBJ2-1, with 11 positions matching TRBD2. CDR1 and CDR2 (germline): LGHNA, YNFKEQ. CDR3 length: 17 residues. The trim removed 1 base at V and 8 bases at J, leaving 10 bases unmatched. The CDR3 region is CASSQVFGTSGSYEQFL. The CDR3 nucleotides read TGTGCCAGCAGCCAAGTCTTCGGGACTAGCGGTAGCTATGAGCAGTTCCTC.